Presented here are 10 T cell receptor beta chains from one specimen sequenced in a study of CD8+ T cells in alopecia areata. The authors extracted RNA and reverse transcribed it into cDNA as the sequencing template. Clones were sequenced by immunoSEQ multiplex PCR, and TCRdb holds only the in-frame ones, with some missing. The sample lists some 130,000 clones, roughly 50% occurring once. The sequencing used CD4+ T cells sorted from blood, collected at week 0. The receptors here all came from a human donor with alopecia areata.

This CDR3 is CASTLGRLQYF. In DNA, the CDR3 is TGTGCCAGCACCCTGGGGCGTCTTCAGTACTTC. This chain joins TRBV7-2 and TRBJ2-4; D perhaps matches TRBD1 (5 bases). The CDR3 has 11 residues. V lost 7 bases to trimming and J lost 11 bases, with 12 bases between them. Per the germline V gene, CDR1 is SGHTA and CDR2 is FQGNSA.

This clone was seen only a few times. The CDR3 coding sequence is TGTGCCAGCAGTCCAGGACTCATAGAGACCCAGTACTTC. Amino acid sequence: CASSPGLIETQYF. This chain links TRBV6-5 with TRBJ2-5, with a possible D match to TRBD2 (5 bases). V lost 5 bases and J lost 4, with 11 bases in between. CDR1 and CDR2 from the germline V gene are MNHEY and SVGAGI. This CDR3 comprises 13 residues.

The chain combines TRBV5-1 with TRBJ2-6, with D unclear. With 1 base removed from V and 1 base from J, the gap between germline ends came to 6 bases. Germline CDR1 reads SGHRS; CDR2 reads YFSETQ. This CDR3 is 15 amino acids long. CDR3: CASSLRASGANVLTF. CDR3 DNA: TGCGCCAGCAGCTTGAGAGCGTCTGGGGCCAACGTCCTGACTTTC.

Only a few counts were recorded for this clone. This sequence joins TRBV7-2 and TRBJ2-3, with 9 bases fitting TRBD1. V lost 5 bases, J lost 3 bases, and 3 bases stayed unmatched. Germline loops: CDR1 SGHTA, CDR2 FQGNSA. CDR3 length equals 14 residues. Here the CDR3 reads CASSTGGATDTQYF. The CDR3 bases are TGTGCCAGCAGCACAGGGGGCGCAACAGATACGCAGTATTTT.

The chain employs TRBV5-1 and TRBJ1-1; tentatively, D is TRBD1 (6 bases). Germline V lookup: CDR1 SGHRS, CDR2 YFSETQ. V lost 4 bases and J lost 11, with 15 bases in between. The CDR3 consists of 12 residues. The CDR3 reads CASSPQGNWAFF. Here the CDR3 DNA reads TGCGCCAGCAGCCCACAGGGAAATTGGGCTTTCTTT. Using reference TRBV5-1 and TRBJ1-1 for the parts outside the CDR3, the full variable domain is KAGVTQTPRYLIKTRGQQVTLSCSPISGHRSVSWYQQTPGQGLQFLFEYFSETQRNKGNFPGRFSGRQFSNSRSEMNVSTLELGDSALYLCASSPQGNWAFFGQGTRLTVV.

The rearrangement joins TRBV5-1 to TRBJ2-5, with TRBD1 as a possible D gene (5 bases). Germline loops: CDR1 SGHRS, CDR2 YFSETQ. V lost 5 bases and J 0 bases, leaving 17 bases between the germline ends. The CDR3 runs 16 residues. The CDR3 DNA follows: TGCGCCAGCAGTGCGACAGTGATGTCGTACCAAGAGACCCAGTACTTC. Its protein product is CASSATVMSYQETQYF.

The gene calls are TRBV10-3 and TRBJ1-2; D is possibly TRBD1 (6 bases). V lost 6 bases and J 2 bases, leaving 13 bases between the germline ends. This CDR3 is 14 amino acids long. The germline CDR1 and CDR2 sequences are ENHRY and SYGVKD. The CDR3 is CAISPQGDNYGYTF. As DNA, the CDR3 is TGTGCCATCAGCCCACAGGGAGACAACTATGGCTACACCTTC.

CDR3 in DNA: TGCAGCGTTGAGGCGGGACCTAGCACAGATACGCAGTATTTT. Protein product: CSVEAGPSTDTQYF. This rearrangement joins TRBV29-1 to TRBJ2-3, with D perhaps matching TRBD2 (6 bases). With 3 bases removed from V and 0 bases from J, the gap between germline ends came to 10 bases. The CDR3 totals 14 residues. Germline V gene sequence: CDR1 SQVTM, CDR2 ANQGSEA.

As for this clone: In the same sample, other DNA sequences code for this CDR3. The chain employs TRBV30 and TRBJ2-4, with D perhaps TRBD2 (5 bases). V was pared by 3 bases and J by 7 bases, with 10 bases between. The CDR3 is made up of 12 amino acids. Germline CDR1 and CDR2: GTSNPN and SVGIG (reference sequence). The CDR3 region has the DNA TGTGCCTGGAGCCCCTCGGGGAACATTCAGTACTTC. Protein: CAWSPSGNIQYF.

The chain has TRBV7-3 and TRBJ2-3; no firm D call. The CDR3 consists of 15 residues. V lost 5 bases to trimming and J lost 0 bases, with 12 bases between them. The germline gives CDR1 SGHTA, CDR2 FQGTGA. CDR3 loop: CASSRTFSSTDTQYF. CDR3 coding DNA: TGTGCCAGCAGCCGCACATTCTCTAGCACAGATACGCAGTATTTT.